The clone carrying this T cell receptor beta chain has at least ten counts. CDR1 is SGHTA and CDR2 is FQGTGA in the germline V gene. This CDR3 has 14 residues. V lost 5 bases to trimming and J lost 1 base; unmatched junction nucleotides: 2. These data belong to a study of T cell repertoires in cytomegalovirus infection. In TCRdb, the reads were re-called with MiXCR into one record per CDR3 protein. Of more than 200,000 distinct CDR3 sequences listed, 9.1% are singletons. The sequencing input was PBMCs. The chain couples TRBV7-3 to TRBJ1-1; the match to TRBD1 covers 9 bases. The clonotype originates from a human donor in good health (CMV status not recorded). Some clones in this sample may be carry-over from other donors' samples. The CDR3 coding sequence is TGTGCCAGCAGCAAGGGACAGGGGAACACTGAAGCTTTCTTT. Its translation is CASSKGQGNTEAFF.